This T cell receptor (beta chain) was identified during a study of blood T cells in healthy people across ages. The wider study: Capture via template switching afforded approximately one barcoded beta molecule per two T cells.

Primed by a sample-barcoded 5' primer and a J-beta primer mix, a second PCR proceeded for roughly 7 to 12 cycles. Individual samples furnished no less than 3 million CDR3-containing paired-end reads apiece. TCRdb re-derived calls from the 5' RACE reads in MiXCR, one entry per CDR3 protein. The repertoire has around 620,000 distinct CDR3 sequences, roughly a quarter of them found once; the top ten carry less than 20%. This CDR3 spans 15 amino acids. The germline V gene has CDR1 LNHDA and CDR2 SQIVND (reference sequence). In the case of this clonotype: A read error may be the cause here, since a much bigger clone is one base away.

The study drew donors from healthy Caucasian individuals in Russia aged roughly 6 to 90. Source material: blood. This chain connects TRBV19 to TRBJ2-1; 11 bases match TRBD2. The source is a woman in her 70s in good health. CDR3 amino acids: CASKLAGGGYNEQSF. DNA for the CDR3: TGTGCCAGTAAGCTAGCGGGAGGAGGCTACAATGAGCAGTCCTTC. Using reference TRBV19 and TRBJ2-1 for the parts outside the CDR3, the full variable domain is DGGITQSPKYLFRKEGQNVTLSCEQNLNHDAMYWYRQDPGQGLRLIYYSQIVNDFQKGDIAEGYSVSREKKESFPLTVTSAQKNPTAFYLCASKLAGGGYNEQSFGPGTRLTVL.